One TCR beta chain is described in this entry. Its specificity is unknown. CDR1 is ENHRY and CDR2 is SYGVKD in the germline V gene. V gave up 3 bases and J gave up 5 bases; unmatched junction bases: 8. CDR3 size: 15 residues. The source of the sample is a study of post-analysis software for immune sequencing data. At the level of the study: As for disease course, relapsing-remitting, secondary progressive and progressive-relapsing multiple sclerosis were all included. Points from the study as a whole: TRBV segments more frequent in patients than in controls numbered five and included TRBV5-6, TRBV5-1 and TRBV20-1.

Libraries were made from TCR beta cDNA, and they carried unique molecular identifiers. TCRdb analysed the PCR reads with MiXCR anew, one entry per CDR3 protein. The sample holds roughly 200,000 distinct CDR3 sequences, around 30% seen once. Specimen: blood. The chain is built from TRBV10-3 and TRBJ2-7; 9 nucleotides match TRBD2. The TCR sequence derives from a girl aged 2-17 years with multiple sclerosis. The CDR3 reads CAISDKGLAQDEQYF. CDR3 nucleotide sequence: TGTGCCATCAGTGACAAGGGACTAGCACAGGACGAGCAGTACTTC.